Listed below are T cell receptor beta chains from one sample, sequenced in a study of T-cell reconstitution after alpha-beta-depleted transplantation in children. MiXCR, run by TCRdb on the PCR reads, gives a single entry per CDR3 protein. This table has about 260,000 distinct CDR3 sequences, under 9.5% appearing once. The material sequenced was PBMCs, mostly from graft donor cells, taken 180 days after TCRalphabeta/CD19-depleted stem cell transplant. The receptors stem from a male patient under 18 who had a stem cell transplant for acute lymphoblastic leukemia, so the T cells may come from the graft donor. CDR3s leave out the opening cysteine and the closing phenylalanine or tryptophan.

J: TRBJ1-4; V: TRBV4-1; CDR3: ASSQGKGGEKLF
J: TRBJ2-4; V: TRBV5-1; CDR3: ASSLGRATNIQY
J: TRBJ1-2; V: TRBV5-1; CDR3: ASSPTGDYGYT
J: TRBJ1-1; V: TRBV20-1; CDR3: SARDRANTEAF
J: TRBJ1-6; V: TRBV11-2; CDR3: ASSLGQNSPLH
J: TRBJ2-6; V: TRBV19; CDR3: ASSIMRNGANVLT
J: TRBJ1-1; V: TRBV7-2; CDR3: ASSLISGHEAF
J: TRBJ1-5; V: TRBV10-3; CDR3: AIRGEGQGGNQPQH
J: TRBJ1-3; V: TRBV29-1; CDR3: SVGSPTGNTIY
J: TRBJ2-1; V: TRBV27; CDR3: ATGPFNEQF
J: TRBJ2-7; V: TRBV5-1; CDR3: ASSTGQVNYEQH
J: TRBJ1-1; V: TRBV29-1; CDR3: SVEVKGRHTEAF
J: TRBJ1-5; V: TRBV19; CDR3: ASSIRRISLGSNQPQH
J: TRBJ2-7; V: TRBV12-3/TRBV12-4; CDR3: ASSLASGSSYEQY
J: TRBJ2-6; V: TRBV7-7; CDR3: ASSLPARAGANVLT
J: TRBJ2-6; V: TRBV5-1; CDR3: ASSLISAGANVLT
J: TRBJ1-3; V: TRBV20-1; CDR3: SAARDIRSSGNTIY
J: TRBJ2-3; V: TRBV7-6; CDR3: ASSLVGGQSTDTQY
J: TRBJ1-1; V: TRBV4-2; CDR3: ASSQDKGSNTEAF
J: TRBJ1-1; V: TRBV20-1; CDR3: SATTGMNTEAF
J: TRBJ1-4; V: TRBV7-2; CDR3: ASSPHRGSNEKLF
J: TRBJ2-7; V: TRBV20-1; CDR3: SAKVASYEQY
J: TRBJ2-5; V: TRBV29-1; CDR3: SVDPGGTQY
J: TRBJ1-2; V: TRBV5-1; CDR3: ASRPGQREGYT
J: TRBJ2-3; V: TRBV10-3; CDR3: AISEQRDRGLY
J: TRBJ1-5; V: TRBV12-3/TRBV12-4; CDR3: ASTPNRDNQPQH
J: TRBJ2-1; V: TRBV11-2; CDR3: ASSFGPEQF
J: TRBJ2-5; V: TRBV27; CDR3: ASSRQGQETQY
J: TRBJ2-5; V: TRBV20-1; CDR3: SARVGTTQETQY
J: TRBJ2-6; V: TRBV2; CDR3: ASSQRGATGANVLT
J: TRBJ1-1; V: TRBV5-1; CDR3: ASSLVTGVNTEAF
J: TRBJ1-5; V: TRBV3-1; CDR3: ASSQGPLNQPQH